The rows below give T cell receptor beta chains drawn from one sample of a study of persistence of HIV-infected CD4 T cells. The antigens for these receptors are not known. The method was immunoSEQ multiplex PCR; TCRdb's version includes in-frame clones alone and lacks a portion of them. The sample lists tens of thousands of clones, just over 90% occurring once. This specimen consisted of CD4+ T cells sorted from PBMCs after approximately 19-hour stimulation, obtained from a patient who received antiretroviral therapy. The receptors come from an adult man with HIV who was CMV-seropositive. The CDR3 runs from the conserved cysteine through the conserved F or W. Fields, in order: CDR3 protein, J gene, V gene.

CDR3: CASSGGTGKYGYTF
J: TRBJ1-2
V: TRBV9

CDR3: CASSLARNQPQHF
J: TRBJ1-5
V: TRBV7-2

CDR3: CATRSRGPNQPQHF
J: TRBJ1-5
V: TRBV15

CDR3: CASSPPASLGEAFF
J: TRBJ1-1
V: TRBV7-6

CDR3: CASSLTGFIAEAFF
J: TRBJ1-1
V: TRBV28

CDR3: CASNFASTDTQYF
J: TRBJ2-3
V: TRBV9

CDR3: CATSDPYSLLADTQYF
J: TRBJ2-3
V: TRBV24-1

CDR3: CATSDGAAQTTEAFF
J: TRBJ1-1
V: TRBV24-1

CDR3: CASSRFGSSGYTF
J: TRBJ1-2
V: TRBV12-3/TRBV12-4

CDR3: CASSLARTGPGNTIYF
J: TRBJ1-3
V: TRBV7-2

CDR3: CASSQVGINEQFF
J: TRBJ2-1
V: TRBV3-1/TRBV3-2

CDR3: CASSLSPGASTGELFF
J: TRBJ2-2
V: TRBV7-3

CDR3: CASTPLAGTYNEQFF
J: TRBJ2-1
V: TRBV25-1

CDR3: CASSPTSGGPKLFF
J: TRBJ1-4
V: TRBV3-1/TRBV3-2

CDR3: CASSPYYDEQYF
J: TRBJ2-7
V: TRBV28

CDR3: CASSQGRVRSPIYF
J: TRBJ1-3
V: TRBV3-1/TRBV3-2

CDR3: CASSSGAAYNEQFF
J: TRBJ2-1
V: TRBV10-2

CDR3: CAAQRTANTEAFF
J: TRBJ1-1
V: TRBV10-3

CDR3: CASSLVIDTQYF
J: TRBJ2-3
V: TRBV5-1

CDR3: CASSSHRTSGDNEQFF
J: TRBJ2-1
V: TRBV7-6

CDR3: CASRFRANNEKLFF
J: TRBJ1-4
V: TRBV27

CDR3: CASAQGLGAGYEQFF
J: TRBJ2-1
V: TRBV6-4

CDR3: CASSFGRVDGYTF
J: TRBJ1-2
V: TRBV28

CDR3: CSAGGQTGNTIYF
J: TRBJ1-3
V: TRBV29-1

CDR3: CASSLQNTGELFF
J: TRBJ2-2
V: TRBV12-3/TRBV12-4

CDR3: CASSEGQWLAKNIQYF
J: TRBJ2-4
V: TRBV6-1

CDR3: CASSQDRSGGAEETQYF
J: TRBJ2-5
V: TRBV3-1/TRBV3-2

CDR3: CASSTLRAGKGTEAFF
J: TRBJ1-1
V: TRBV19

CDR3: CASSPFGEGDEQYF
J: TRBJ2-7
V: TRBV6-5

CDR3: CAISYRDRDYEQYF
J: TRBJ2-7
V: TRBV10-3

CDR3: CASSQTGIGELFF
J: TRBJ2-2
V: TRBV6-5

CDR3: CASSPTLDYATYGYTF
J: TRBJ1-2
V: TRBV18